One T cell receptor (beta chain) is described in this entry. TCRdb re-called the 5' RACE reads with MiXCR, one entry per CDR3 protein. This sample has 230,000 or so distinct CDR3 sequences; less than 7.5% occur once, and the top ten carry approximately 1.1%. The source of the sample is a study of T cells after yellow fever vaccination. This TCR was recovered from a man aged 25-45 years who received the YFV17D yellow fever vaccine. Sequences were derived from CD4+ T cells sorted from PBMCs, sampled on the day of the yellow fever booster vaccination.

As DNA, the CDR3 is TGCAGTGCTTCAGCTAGCGGGAGCTCCTACAATGAGCAGTTCTTC. It encodes CSASASGSSYNEQFF. V is TRBV20-1 and J is TRBJ2-1, with 10 bases identical to TRBD2. Germline V gene lookup returns CDR1 DFQATT and CDR2 SNEGSKA (reference sequence). Germline trimming cut 5 bases from V and 0 bases from J; bases unmatched to any gene: 4. The CDR3 runs 15 residues.